The rows below give T cell receptor beta chains drawn from one sample of a study of T-cell reconstitution after alpha-beta-depleted transplantation in children. Via MiXCR, TCRdb re-called the PCR reads, giving one row per CDR3 protein. The top ten hold roughly 5.1% of the sample, which has a few hundred thousand distinct CDR3 sequences, approximately 10% seen once. The input for sequencing was PBMCs from the stem cell graft donor, taken from the stem cell graft. The source of these receptors is a human donor who donated a stem cell graft to a child with acute myeloid leukemia. Both conserved end residues are trimmed from each CDR3. Fields, in order: V gene, D gene, J gene, CDR3 protein. D genes are given only for firm matches.

TRBV5-1	.	TRBJ2-1	ASSLNVGYNEQF
TRBV5-1	.	TRBJ1-5	ASSLVAGQPQH
TRBV20-1	.	TRBJ2-1	SARDYQATNEQF
TRBV5-1	TRBD2	TRBJ2-3	ASSPGLAGEFRRSI
TRBV6-5	.	TRBJ2-5	ASSYSSTQETQY
TRBV5-1	TRBD2	TRBJ2-1	ASSLQTSPNEQF
TRBV14	.	TRBJ2-1	ASSQSTNEQF
TRBV5-1	TRBD2	TRBJ2-3	ASSLTSGSLTDTQY
TRBV20-1	.	TRBJ2-3	SASSSTDTQY
TRBV10-3	.	TRBJ1-5	AISGSPTGGNQPQH
TRBV7-8	.	TRBJ2-1	ASSPSTVIVDQF
TRBV18	.	TRBJ1-1	ASSPSPSLKGTEAF
TRBV18	TRBD1	TRBJ2-3	ASSPQGAHTDTQY
TRBV20-1	TRBD2	TRBJ2-1	SARVIAGVQYEQF
TRBV6-1	TRBD2	TRBJ2-4	ASSPAGVAGLKNIQY
TRBV20-1	TRBD2	TRBJ2-1	SAFTFSGKTYNEQF
TRBV9	TRBD1	TRBJ2-6	ASSPPQPTGGATGANVLT
TRBV11-1	TRBD1	TRBJ2-1	ASSVGDRGTNEQF
TRBV7-2	TRBD2	TRBJ2-1	ASSLVLAVDNEQF
TRBV11-2	.	TRBJ2-7	ASSWPGAYEQY
TRBV19	.	TRBJ1-1	ASSTLNTEAF
TRBV30	TRBD1	TRBJ2-6	AWRRWTGTGIGANVLT
TRBV10-3	.	TRBJ1-1	AIGQGYGNSEAF
TRBV7-6	.	TRBJ2-3	ASSLGTLSPTDTQY
TRBV6-5	TRBD1	TRBJ1-6	ASRTGGTGNSPLH
TRBV6-6	.	TRBJ1-4	ASSYSLGEKLF
TRBV25-1	TRBD2	TRBJ2-5	ASSEGPSGAQETQY
TRBV5-5	TRBD2	TRBJ2-3	ASVSGSGRYTQY
TRBV12-3/TRBV12-4	.	TRBJ2-2	ASRRSVTGELF
TRBV20-1	.	TRBJ2-7	SARGLTYYEQY
TRBV5-1	.	TRBJ1-5	ASSLDGLSNQPQH
TRBV7-8	TRBD1	TRBJ1-6	ASSLVRQGAGSYNSPLH
TRBV24-1	.	TRBJ1-2	ATSKEGYGYT
TRBV19	.	TRBJ2-1	ASSISNRGSYNEQF
TRBV5-1	.	TRBJ2-7	ASSPDSYSYEQY
TRBV27	TRBD1	TRBJ2-7	ASSASLLGGATYEQY
TRBV30	.	TRBJ2-4	AWSVYRDGKNIQY
TRBV7-2	.	TRBJ1-5	ASSPLVNQPQH
TRBV20-1	TRBD2	TRBJ2-3	SAEALLAGITDTQY
TRBV29-1	.	TRBJ1-1	SVVGDNMNTEAF
TRBV7-2	TRBD1	TRBJ1-1	ASSLGQGSTEAF
TRBV5-1	TRBD1	TRBJ2-1	ASSLNLGTGDSNEQF
TRBV10-3	TRBD2	TRBJ2-3	ATSLAGLTDTQY
TRBV12-3/TRBV12-4	TRBD1	TRBJ1-6	ASSFGQGDSPLH
TRBV7-2	.	TRBJ1-1	ASSDGPEYTEAF